Given below is one T cell receptor beta chain in context. The library protocol tagged individual cDNA molecules with unique molecular identifiers. One entry per CDR3 protein results from TCRdb running MiXCR on the 5' RACE reads. In the table there are about 26,000 distinct CDR3 sequences, roughly 4.1% of which are singletons. Germline lookup yields CDR1 GTSNPN and CDR2 SVGIG (reference sequence). This CDR3 is built from 15 residues. The V gene lost 0 bases and the J gene lost 6 bases, with 18 bases spanning the gap. This sample is part of a study of early T cells in non-severe SARS-CoV-2 infection. The chain has TRBV30 and TRBJ2-7; possibly TRBD1 for D (5 bases). The specimen was whole blood. The TCR was taken from an adult who was a healthcare worker with PCR-confirmed SARS-CoV-2 infection or an uninfected control (not recorded which). CDR3 protein: CAWSVSSRVVPEQYF. CDR3 bases: TGTGCCTGGAGTGTATCGAGCAGGGTGGTACCCGAGCAGTACTTC.